Reported below is one T cell receptor beta chain. Patients aged 18 to 65 had newly diagnosed hyperthyroidism of under 2 months' duration. These data are taken from a study of T cells in Graves' hyperthyroidism and ophthalmopathy. TCR beta CDR3 regions were amplified from RNA. First-round RT-PCR targeting the TCR CDR3 was performed with the HTBI primer set. TCRdb reanalysed the multiplex PCR reads using MiXCR and keeps one entry per CDR3 protein. The sample comprises about 210,000 distinct CDR3 sequences, approximately 20% of which are singletons, and just under 45% rests with the top ten. There are 20 residues in the CDR3. The germline V and J ends were trimmed by 9 bases and 8 bases, with 34 bases remaining between them. The germline CDR1 and CDR2 sequences are KGHDR and SFDVKD.

Sequencing input: blood. The sequence came from a man aged 40-49 years with Graves' hyperthyroidism. The rearrangement links TRBV24-1 to TRBJ1-6, with D possibly TRBD1 on 6 matching bases. CDR3 sequence reads: CATCGGGRRGVPGLYSPLHF. CDR3 bases: TGTGCCACCTGTGGTGGTGGGAGAAGGGGGGTTCCCGGATTATATTCACCCCTCCACTTT.